The 17 T cell receptor beta chains presented below share a single source sample, sequenced in a study of cytomegalovirus exposure and HLA in healthy donors. It was with 60 Vbeta and 13 Jbeta primers that the PCR ran. The method was immunoSEQ multiplex PCR; TCRdb's version includes in-frame clones alone and lacks a portion of them. Of 100,000 to 150,000 clones in the sample, around 83% were seen once. Sequencing was done on a sample of PBMCs. These receptors all come from a man aged 50 to 59 in good health and CMV-seronegative.

The chain is built from TRBV7-2 and TRBJ1-2; D is unclear. The length of the CDR3 is 14 residues. Trimming pared 5 bases from V and 4 bases from J, leaving 14 bases between. Per the germline V gene, CDR1 is SGHTA and CDR2 is FQGNSA. CDR3 bases: TGTGCCAGCAGCCTATTATCCTCCACCTATGGCTACACCTTC. Translating it yields CASSLLSSTYGYTF.

This chain links TRBV7-2 with TRBJ2-7, with D perhaps matching TRBD1 (6 bases). V was trimmed by 4 bases and J by 7 bases, leaving 14 bases between them. CDR3 length: 13 amino acids. The germline gives CDR1 SGHTA, CDR2 FQGNSA. In DNA, the CDR3 is TGTGCCAGCAGCTATGACAGGTTAGGTGAGCAGTACTTC. Protein: CASSYDRLGEQYF.

The J gene is TRBJ1-2, the V gene TRBV6-5; tentative D call: TRBD1 (5 bases). Trimming left V 6 bases short and J 4 bases short, with 15 bases between. The CDR3 is made up of 14 amino acids. Germline lookup yields CDR1 MNHEY and CDR2 SVGAGI. The DNA for the CDR3 is TGTGCCAGCAGAATCAGGGCAGGCACCTATGGCTACACCTTC. This gives the protein CASRIRAGTYGYTF.

The rearrangement joins TRBV2 to TRBJ1-1, with unresolved D. V gave up 4 bases and J gave up 1 base, with 10 bases separating them. The germline V gene has CDR1 SNHLY and CDR2 FYNNEI. This CDR3 comprises 14 residues. The CDR3: CASSVEGPNTEAFF. In DNA, the CDR3 is TGTGCCAGCAGTGTGGAGGGTCCGAACACTGAAGCTTTCTTT.

This clone was observed a handful of times. The V call is TRBV2, the J call TRBJ2-3, with 7 nucleotides matching TRBD2. CDR3 length: 16 amino acids. The V gene's germline CDR1 is SNHLY and CDR2 FYNNEI. Trimming at V came to 4 bases and at J to 3 bases, leaving 10 bases not matched to a gene. The CDR3 protein is CASSALGGGMTDTQYF. The CDR3 nucleotides read TGTGCCAGCAGTGCCCTCGGCGGGGGAATGACAGATACGCAGTATTTT.

In this sample, this clone turned up a few times. Within the sample, other DNA sequences also encode this same CDR3. The chain joins TRBV6-1 to TRBJ2-3, with TRBD2 matching 10 bases. V shed 0 bases and J 4 bases; nucleotides not matched to a gene: 1. The CDR3 totals 15 residues. Germline CDR1 reads MNHNS; CDR2 reads SASEGT. As DNA, the CDR3 is TGTGCCAGCAGTGAAGCAGCGGGGGGGGCAGATACGCAGTATTTT. Its translation: CASSEAAGGADTQYF.

The chain joins TRBV4-1 to TRBJ1-4; maybe TRBD1 (5 bases). The ends were cut back, 1 base at V and 5 bases at J, with 11 bases in the middle. Germline values: CDR1 MGHRA, CDR2 YSYEKL. There are 15 residues in the CDR3. In DNA, the CDR3 is TGCGCCAGCAGCCAAGGACCAGGGTTGAATGAAAAACTGTTTTTT. Its protein product is CASSQGPGLNEKLFF.

This clone was found once. The chain employs TRBV4-1 and TRBJ2-1, with 8 bases fitting TRBD2. J gave up 3 bases and V 3 bases, and 10 bases lay outside the gene matches. The V gene's germline CDR1 is MGHRA and CDR2 YSYEKL. The CDR3 is 17 amino acids. The CDR3 DNA sequence: TGCGCCAGCAGCCATGAGCGGACTAGCCAATACTACAATGAGCAGTTCTTC. Protein sequence: CASSHERTSQYYNEQFF.

The rearrangement links TRBV5-6 to TRBJ1-1; D call uncertain. Deletions cut 4 bases from V and 0 bases from J, with 7 bases between. CDR3 length equals 13 residues. Germline loops: CDR1 SGHDT, CDR2 YYEEEE. This CDR3 reads CASSPTMNTEAFF. As DNA, the CDR3 is TGTGCCAGCAGCCCAACTATGAACACTGAAGCTTTCTTT. Supplemented by reference TRBV5-6 and TRBJ1-1, the full variable domain reads DAGVTQSPTHLIKTRGQQVTLRCSPKSGHDTVSWYQQALGQGPQFIFQYYEEEERQRGNFPDRFSGHQFPNYSSELNVNALLLGDSALYLCASSPTMNTEAFFGQGTRLTVV.

This clone was counted between two and nine times. V is TRBV6-1 and J is TRBJ1-4; D is possibly TRBD1 (5 bases). CDR3 length: 16 residues. From germline, CDR1 is MNHNS and CDR2 SASEGT. V gave up 3 bases and J gave up 5 bases, with 16 bases separating them. CDR3 in DNA: TGTGCCAGCAGTGAGGGGGAGGGACGGGGGAATGAAAAACTGTTTTTT. It encodes CASSEGEGRGNEKLFF.

The CDR3 loop reads CASSLVRTGWFNEQFF. The CDR3 bases are TGTGCCAGCAGCTTAGTTCGGACAGGGTGGTTCAATGAGCAGTTCTTC. This chain uses TRBV7-2 with TRBJ2-1, with 8 bases identical to TRBD1. This CDR3 spans 16 amino acids. After removal of 1 base from V and 6 bases from J, the junction contained 8 bases not matched to a gene. The germline gives CDR1 SGHTA, CDR2 FQGNSA.

The genes are TRBV4-3 and TRBJ1-1; 8 nucleotides agree with TRBD1. This CDR3 has 14 residues. Germline CDR1 is LGHNA and CDR2 is YSLEER. V trimming: 4 bases; J trimming: 10 bases; junction bases outside the gene matches: 11. CDR3 sequence: CASSPGAGGCGAFF. CDR3 in DNA: TGCGCCAGCAGCCCCGGCGCAGGGGGCTGCGGAGCTTTCTTT.

This clone was picked up one time. The chain recombines TRBV6-6 with TRBJ2-1; TRBD1 aligns across 7 bases. The CDR3 totals 13 residues. The germline gives CDR1 MNHNY, CDR2 SVGAGI (reference sequence). V lost 3 bases and J lost 7; bases outside the gene matches: 3. The CDR3 DNA is TGTGCCAGCAGTTATACAGGGGTGAATGAGCAGTTCTTC. The encoded protein is CASSYTGVNEQFF.

This clone has a handful of counts. The V and J genes are TRBV30 and TRBJ2-1; D may be TRBD2 (5 bases). This CDR3 contains 15 residues. Per germline, CDR1 GTSNPN and CDR2 SVGIG (reference sequence). V was cut by 1 base and J by 4 bases, with 14 bases left in between. CDR3 loop: CAWSGWRSDYNEQFF. The CDR3 nucleotides read TGTGCCTGGAGTGGGTGGAGGAGCGATTACAATGAGCAGTTCTTC.

The chain uses TRBV18 and TRBJ1-2, with 10 bases matching TRBD1. Germline V gives CDR1 KGHSH, CDR2 LQKENI. V dropped 5 bases and J dropped 6; count of bases not matched to a gene: 6. This CDR3 contains 14 residues. In DNA form, the CDR3 reads TGTGCCAGCTCAAGATCCGGGACAGGGGATGGCTACACCTTC. This translates into CASSRSGTGDGYTF.

This chain joins TRBV15 and TRBJ2-7, with D hard to call. This CDR3 spans 13 amino acids. Germline V gene lookup returns CDR1 LNHNV and CDR2 YYDKDF (reference sequence). With 0 bases removed from V and 1 base from J, the gap between germline ends came to 4 bases. CDR3: CATSRDHSYEQYF. DNA of the CDR3: TGTGCCACCAGCAGAGACCATTCCTACGAGCAGTACTTC.

This chain uses TRBV4-1 with TRBJ2-5; TRBD2 might be the D (6 bases). Germline V CDR1 and CDR2: MGHRA, YSYEKL. Trimming took off 5 bases at V and 2 bases at J, with 9 bases between the two ends. The CDR3 runs to 13 residues. The CDR3 is CASSDGTQETQYF. CDR3 nucleotides: TGCGCCAGCAGCGACGGGACTCAAGAGACCCAGTACTTC.